The 17 T cell receptor beta chains below were found in one sample sequenced in a study of T cells in Graves' hyperthyroidism and ophthalmopathy. Amplified TCR beta CDR3 regions derived from RNA transcripts. Initially, a first-round RT-PCR of the TCR CDR3 employed the HTBI primer set. One entry per CDR3 protein, called by TCRdb with MiXCR from the multiplex PCR reads. The sample lists 330,000 or so distinct CDR3 sequences; around a fifth were seen once. The specimen was blood. These receptors were obtained from a man aged 50 or older with Graves' ophthalmopathy.

The chain combines TRBV27 with TRBJ2-3, with D tentatively TRBD2 (6 bases). Trimming stripped 10 bases from V and 2 bases from J, with 19 bases between. Germline lookup yields CDR1 MNHEY and CDR2 SMNVEV (reference sequence). CDR3 size: 15 residues. The CDR3 DNA follows: TGTGCCACCCAAAGGCAGCGGGCAAACACAGATACGCAGTATTTT. It encodes CATQRQRANTDTQYF.

A few counts support this clonotype. The chain carries TRBV6-2 or TRBV6-3 and TRBJ2-3; 8 bases line up with TRBD1. J lost 4 bases, V lost 0 bases, and 9 bases had no gene match. The CDR3 has 17 residues. Per germline, CDR1 MNHEY and CDR2 SVGEGT. This chain's CDR3 is CASSYSRGLIISDTQYF. The DNA for the CDR3 is TGTGCCAGCAGTTACTCCAGGGGGCTTATAATTTCAGATACGCAGTATTTT.

This clonotype was counted at least ten times. The chain couples TRBV20-1 to TRBJ1-5, with 8 bases fitting TRBD1. The CDR3 runs to 12 residues. V lost 3 bases and J lost 9; bases outside the gene matches: 4. Germline V gene sequence: CDR1 DFQATT, CDR2 SNEGSKA (reference sequence). The CDR3 DNA reads as TGCAGTGCTAGGACAGGGGAGGGGCCCCAGCATTTT. Amino acids: CSARTGEGPQHF.

Many counts were recorded for this clonotype. The chain has TRBV28 and TRBJ1-1, with 7 nucleotides matching TRBD1. Losses at the gene ends were 3 bases for V and 5 bases for J; bases not matched to a gene: 9. The CDR3 contains 15 residues. From germline, CDR1 is MDHEN and CDR2 SYDVKM. The CDR3 DNA reads as TGTGCCAGCAGTTTGTTGACAGGGAGTGGAACTGAAGCTTTCTTT. Translating gives CASSLLTGSGTEAFF.

The table lists this clonotype with a few counts. The chain is built from TRBV29-1 and TRBJ2-1; TRBD2 matches 10 bases. Per germline, CDR1 SQVTM and CDR2 ANQGSEA. The CDR3 sequence is 14 residues long. V lost 4 bases to trimming and J lost 5 bases; unmatched junction nucleotides: 5. CDR3 nucleotides: TGCAGCGTTGGGGCTAGCGGGAGACACAATGAGCAGTTCTTC. Its protein is CSVGASGRHNEQFF.

This clonotype occurred many times. The rearrangement joins TRBV20-1 to TRBJ2-7; TRBD1 agrees at 8 bases. The germline gives CDR1 DFQATT, CDR2 SNEGSKA (reference sequence). CDR3 size: 13 residues. Trimming removed 3 bases from V and 2 bases from J; junction bases left unmatched: 3. The CDR3 loop reads CSARDRETYEQYF. CDR3 in DNA: TGCAGTGCTAGGGACAGGGAAACCTACGAGCAGTACTTC.

J is TRBJ1-3 and V is TRBV5-1, with 8 nucleotides matching TRBD1. This CDR3 has 14 amino acids. Unmatched junction bases numbered 4, after V lost 4 bases and J lost 4 bases. Germline V gene data show CDR1 as SGHRS and CDR2 as YFSETQ. The CDR3 reads CASSPGQAGNTIYF. The CDR3 DNA sequence: TGCGCCAGCAGCCCGGGACAGGCAGGAAACACCATATATTTT.

This chain uses TRBV6-1 with TRBJ2-1, with 8 bases lining up with TRBD1. The CDR3 consists of 15 residues. Germline CDR1 and CDR2: MNHNS and SASEGT. J lost 4 bases, V lost 8 bases, and 10 bases had no gene match. The CDR3 reads CASQLQGAGYNEQFF. DNA for the CDR3: TGTGCCAGCCAACTCCAGGGGGCAGGGTACAATGAGCAGTTCTTC.

This chain joins TRBV7-9 and TRBJ2-7; 11 bases align to TRBD2. The CDR3 runs to 17 residues. CDR1 is SEHNR and CDR2 is FQNEAQ in the germline V gene (reference sequence). V gave up 8 bases and J gave up 6 bases; unmatched junction bases: 18. The CDR3 loop reads CASSNPLAGGPPTEQYF. The DNA of the CDR3 is TGTGCCAGCTCCAATCCGTTAGCGGGAGGGCCCCCCACCGAGCAGTACTTC.

This clonotype occurred many times. This chain joins TRBV12-3 or TRBV12-4 and TRBJ1-2; 7 positions match TRBD1. CDR3 length: 13 amino acids. V shed 6 bases, J shed 8 bases, and the junction held 9 bases outside the gene matches. CDR3 region: CASRTTGLEGYTF. In DNA form, the CDR3 reads TGTGCCAGCAGGACGACAGGGTTAGAAGGCTACACCTTC.

This chain uses TRBV24-1 with TRBJ1-5; D call uncertain. This CDR3 has 13 amino acids. CDR1 and CDR2 (germline): KGHDR, SFDVKD. The V end was cut by 1 base, the J end by 5 bases, with 5 bases between. The CDR3 DNA reads as TGTGCCACCAGTGATTTTCCGGATCAGCCCCAGCATTTT. It translates to CATSDFPDQPQHF.

The sample holds one count of this clonotype. V gene TRBV2 combines with J gene TRBJ1-6; TRBD1 aligns across 7 bases. Germline V gene data show CDR1 as SNHLY and CDR2 as FYNNEI. V trimming: 4 bases; J trimming: 7 bases; junction bases outside the gene matches: 4. This CDR3 has 14 residues. The CDR3: CASSVQGMNSPLHF. CDR3 nucleotides: TGTGCCAGCAGTGTACAGGGGATGAATTCACCCCTCCACTTT.

This clonotype occurred a few times. This chain joins TRBV25-1 and TRBJ1-2, with D perhaps matching TRBD1 (6 bases). The CDR3 totals 17 residues. CDR1 is MGHDK and CDR2 is SYGVNS in the germline V gene. The V end was cut by 3 bases, the J end by 0 bases, with 17 bases between. The CDR3, as DNA: TGTGCCAGCAGTGACGCGACAGGAGTCTTCGCTAACTATGGCTACACCTTC. Its protein product is CASSDATGVFANYGYTF.

In its sample, this clonotype was seen a few times. The V gene is TRBV27, the J gene TRBJ2-1; TRBD2 matches at 11 bases. The CDR3 is 16 amino acids. Germline assignment: CDR1 MNHEY and CDR2 SMNVEV (reference sequence). V lost 3 bases and J lost 6; bases outside the gene matches: 7. DNA of the CDR3: TGTGCCAGCAGTTTTAGCGGGAGGGCCACGGGCAATGAGCAGTTCTTC. Its translation is CASSFSGRATGNEQFF.

As for this clonotype: One end of the junction is discordant with germline, which a read error may explain. The V call is TRBV7-9, the J call TRBJ2-2; the match to TRBD2 covers 12 bases. The CDR3 has 15 amino acids. Germline V lookup: CDR1 SEHNR, CDR2 FQNEAQ (reference sequence). The CDR3 loop is CASRPLAGGTGELVF. The CDR3 DNA reads TGTGCCAGCAGGCCACTAGCGGGAGGCACCGGGGAGCTGGTTTTT.

V usage is TRBV5-5 and J usage is TRBJ2-2; a weak D match, TRBD2 (6 bases). With 2 bases removed from V and 4 bases from J, the gap between germline ends came to 12 bases. This CDR3 is 15 amino acids long. Germline V gene data show CDR1 as SGHKS and CDR2 as YYEKEE (reference sequence). The chain's CDR3 is CASSFPGVVTGELFF. The DNA of the CDR3 is TGTGCCAGCAGCTTCCCGGGAGTAGTCACCGGGGAGCTGTTTTTT. Full variable domain (outside the CDR3, taken from reference TRBV5-5 and TRBJ2-2): DAGVTQSPTHLIKTRGQQVTLRCSPISGHKSVSWYQQVLGQGPQFIFQYYEKEERGRGNFPDRFSARQFPNYSSELNVNALLLGDSALYLCASSFPGVVTGELFFGEGSRLTVL.

This clonotype was seen only a few times. The chain employs TRBV6-5 and TRBJ2-3, with 7 bases identical to TRBD2. Trimming at V came to 0 bases and at J to 1 base, leaving 4 bases not matched to a gene. Per the germline V gene, CDR1 is MNHEY and CDR2 is SVGAGI. The CDR3 has 16 amino acids. The DNA for the CDR3 is TGTGCCAGCAGTTACTCGACTAGCTCTCGCACAGATACGCAGTATTTT. Its translation is CASSYSTSSRTDTQYF.